Listed below are T cell receptor beta chains from one sample, sequenced in a study of blood T cell repertoires in COVID-19. The method was immunoSEQ multiplex PCR; TCRdb's version includes in-frame clones alone and lacks a portion of them. The sample carries almost 300,000 clones, roughly 86% recorded once. Sample: peripheral blood. These receptors all come from a man aged 65 to 79 with acute or convalescent COVID-19. Both conserved end residues are part of each CDR3. D genes are given only for firm matches. Clone size, where shown, is once, few, many, or a class for clones that have expanded.

d_call j_call v_call clone_size cdr3_nt cdr3_aa
TRBD1 TRBJ1-6 TRBV5-1 NA TGCGCCAGCAGCTCGCTGGACAGGGCGGAGTCACCCCTCCACTTT CASSSLDRAESPLHF
NA TRBJ1-3 TRBV2 NA TGTGCCAGCAGTGAAAACAGGGAAGGCTCTGGAAACACCATATATTTT CASSENREGSGNTIYF
NA TRBJ1-1 TRBV29-1 NA TGCAGCGTTGAGTGGCAGGGAGGGTACACTGAAGCTTTCTTT CSVEWQGGYTEAFF
NA TRBJ1-1 TRBV6-5 NA TGTGCCAGCAGTTACACAGGCGGGAACACTGAAGCTTTCTTT CASSYTGGNTEAFF
NA TRBJ1-4 TRBV7-9 once TGTGCCAGCAGCTTAGTCCGTGAAAAACTGTTTTTT CASSLVREKLFF
NA TRBJ1-6 TRBV7-2 once TGTGCCAGCAGTGGCCCGATGGATTCACCCCTCCACTTT CASSGPMDSPLHF
TRBD1 TRBJ2-3 TRBV5-4 NA TGTGCCAGCAGCCTAGACAGGGTATCAGATACGCAGTATTTT CASSLDRVSDTQYF
TRBD1 TRBJ1-3 TRBV29-1 NA TGCAGCGCCACCACAGGGGCAATCTCTGGAAACACCATATATTTT CSATTGAISGNTIYF
NA TRBJ1-1 TRBV28 NA TGTGCCAGCAGTCCGGCGGTGGGGCACACTGAAGCTTTCTTT CASSPAVGHTEAFF
TRBD1 TRBJ1-2 TRBV4-1 NA TGCGCCAGCAGCCAAGAGATAACAGGGGACGGCTACACCTTC CASSQEITGDGYTF
NA TRBJ2-7 TRBV5-4 NA TGTGCCAGCAGCTTGGACAGGTCCTACGAGCAGTACTTC CASSLDRSYEQYF